The clone carrying this TCR beta chain was observed once. This table comes from immunoSEQ multiplex PCR, and its TCRdb copy is limited to in-frame clones, with some not included. This repertoire shows about 160,000 clones, approximately 94% found once; its top ten account for 12% to 15%. The germline V and J ends were trimmed by 0 bases and 6 bases, with 15 bases remaining between them. This CDR3 has 15 residues. Looked up from germline, CDR1 is SGHRS and CDR2 is YFSETQ. This entry belongs to a study of control samples from healthy donors and cancer patients. This TCR derives from a man aged 60 to 69 with colorectal cancer. The chain combines TRBV5-1 with TRBJ1-2; D is undetermined. The source material was PBMCs. CDR3 sequence: CASSLGQLITDGYTF. CDR3 in DNA: TGCGCCAGCAGCTTGGGGCAATTAATTACCGATGGCTACACCTTC.